A single T cell receptor (beta chain) is shown here with its context. The antigen is not known. Then a second PCR, running about 7 to 11 cycles, was carried out with a sample-barcoded 5' primer and a J-beta primer mix. Unique molecular identifiers of 12 random nucleotides labeled each cDNA. A single record per CDR3 protein comes from TCRdb applying MiXCR to the 5' RACE reads. This sample has about a million distinct CDR3 sequences; about 53% occur once, and the top ten carry around a fifth. This sample was taken from a study of blood T cells in healthy people across ages. V was cut by 4 bases and J by 7 bases, with 11 bases left in between. The CDR3 sequence is 12 residues long. Germline CDR1 MNHNS, CDR2 SASEGT. Study-level findings and limits: Both higher diversity and more naive CD4+ cells marked long-lived donors when set against aged donors. A roughly linear age-dependent decrease characterized TCR beta diversity per million T cells.

The source of this sequence is a woman aged 60-70 years in good health. Sequencing used blood. This rearrangement joins TRBV6-1 to TRBJ2-7; D remains ambiguous. The CDR3 coding sequence is TGTGCCAGCAGTGGGCCTACTAAAGAGCAGTACTTC. Amino acid sequence: CASSGPTKEQYF.